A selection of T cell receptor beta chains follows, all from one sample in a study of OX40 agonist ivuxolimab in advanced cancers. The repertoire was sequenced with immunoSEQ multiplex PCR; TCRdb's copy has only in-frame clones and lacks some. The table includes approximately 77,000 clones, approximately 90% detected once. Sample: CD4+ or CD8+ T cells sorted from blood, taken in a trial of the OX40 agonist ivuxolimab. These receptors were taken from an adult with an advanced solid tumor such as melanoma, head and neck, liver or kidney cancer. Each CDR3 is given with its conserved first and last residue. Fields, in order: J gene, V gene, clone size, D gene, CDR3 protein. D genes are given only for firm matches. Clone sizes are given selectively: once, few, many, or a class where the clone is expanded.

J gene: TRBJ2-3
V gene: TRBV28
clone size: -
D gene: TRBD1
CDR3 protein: CASSYTGGHHTDTQYF

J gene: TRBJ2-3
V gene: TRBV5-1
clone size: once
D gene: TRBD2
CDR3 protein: CASSLAGGGDTQYF

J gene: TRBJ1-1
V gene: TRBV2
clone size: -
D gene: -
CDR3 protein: CASTTSREVPGTEAFF

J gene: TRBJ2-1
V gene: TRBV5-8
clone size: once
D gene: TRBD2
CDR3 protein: CASSPGLAGNNEQFF

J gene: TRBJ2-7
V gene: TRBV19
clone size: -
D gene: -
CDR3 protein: CASSTSRDTFAYEQYF

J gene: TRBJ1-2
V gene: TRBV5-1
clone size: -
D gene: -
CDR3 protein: CASSLGSGENYGYTF

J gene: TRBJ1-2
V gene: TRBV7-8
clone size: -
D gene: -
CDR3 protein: CASSLVPGFDYGYTF

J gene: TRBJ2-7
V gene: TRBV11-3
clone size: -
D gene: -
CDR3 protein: CASSLEPSAPYEQYF

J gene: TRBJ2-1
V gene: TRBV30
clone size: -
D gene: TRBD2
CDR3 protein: CAWSIGLAGGPNEQFF

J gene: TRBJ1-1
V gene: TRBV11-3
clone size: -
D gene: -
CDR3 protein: CASSPPLPVDPSEAFF

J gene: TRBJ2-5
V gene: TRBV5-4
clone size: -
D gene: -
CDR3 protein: CASSLAGGGGYETQYF

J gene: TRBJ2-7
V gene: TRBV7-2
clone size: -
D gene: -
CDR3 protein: CASSLVSGRLSYEQYF

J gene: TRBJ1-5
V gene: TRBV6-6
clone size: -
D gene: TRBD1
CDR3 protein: CASTPRGQGDQPQHF

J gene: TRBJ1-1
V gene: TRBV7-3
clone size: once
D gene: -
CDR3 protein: CASSLTGSREAFF

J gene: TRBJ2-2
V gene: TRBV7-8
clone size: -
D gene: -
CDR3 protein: CASSLVQIPYTGELFF

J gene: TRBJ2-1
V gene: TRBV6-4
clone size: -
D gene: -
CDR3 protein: CASSDSRLAKTNEQFF

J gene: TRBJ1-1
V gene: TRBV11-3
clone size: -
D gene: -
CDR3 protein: CASSLRGVEAFF

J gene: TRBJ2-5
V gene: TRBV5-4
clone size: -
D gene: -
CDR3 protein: CASSSPGATQVTQYF

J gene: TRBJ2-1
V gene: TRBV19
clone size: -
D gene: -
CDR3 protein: CASSIQRSNEQFF

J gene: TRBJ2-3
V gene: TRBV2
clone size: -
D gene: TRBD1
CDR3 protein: CASSLTGASTDTQYF

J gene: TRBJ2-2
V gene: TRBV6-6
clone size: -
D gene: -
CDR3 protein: CASSYNQLTGELFF

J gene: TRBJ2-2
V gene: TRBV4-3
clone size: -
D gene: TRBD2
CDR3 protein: CASSPKLPGLAGRGGELFF

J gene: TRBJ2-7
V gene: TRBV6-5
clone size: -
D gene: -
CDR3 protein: CASREWTDYEQYF

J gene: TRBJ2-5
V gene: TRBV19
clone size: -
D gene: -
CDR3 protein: CASSIWGIGGETQYF

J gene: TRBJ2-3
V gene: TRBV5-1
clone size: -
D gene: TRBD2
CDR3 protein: CASSLRLAGGLPDTQYF

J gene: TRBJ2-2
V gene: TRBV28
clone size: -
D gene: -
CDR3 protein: CASREQGLNTGELFF

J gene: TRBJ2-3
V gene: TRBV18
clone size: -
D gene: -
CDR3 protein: CASSRYGGEGTDTQYF

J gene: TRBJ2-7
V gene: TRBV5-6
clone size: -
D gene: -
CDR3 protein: CASSLATGMQYF

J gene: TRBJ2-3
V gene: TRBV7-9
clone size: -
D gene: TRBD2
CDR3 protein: CASSLARASGRTDTQYF

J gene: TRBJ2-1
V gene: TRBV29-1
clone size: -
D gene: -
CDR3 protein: CSVVGGPNNEQFF

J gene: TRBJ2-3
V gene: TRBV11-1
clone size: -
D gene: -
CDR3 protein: CASSFRGPGGQYF

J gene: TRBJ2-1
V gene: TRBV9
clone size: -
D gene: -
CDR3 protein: CASSPELGSYNEQFF

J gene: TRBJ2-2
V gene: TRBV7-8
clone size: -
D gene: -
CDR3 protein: CASRISTNTGELFF

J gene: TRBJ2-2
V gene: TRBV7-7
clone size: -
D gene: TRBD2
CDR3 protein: CASSRGLAGNTGELFF

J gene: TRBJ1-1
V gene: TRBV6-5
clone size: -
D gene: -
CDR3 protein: CASSRLRNTEAFF

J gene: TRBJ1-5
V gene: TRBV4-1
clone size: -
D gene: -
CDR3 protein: CASSPVYSSNQPQHF

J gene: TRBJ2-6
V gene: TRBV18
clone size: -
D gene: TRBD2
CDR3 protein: CASSPRRTSGRSGANVLTF

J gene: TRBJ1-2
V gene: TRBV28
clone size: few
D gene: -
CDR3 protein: CASSLFGRYSGYTF

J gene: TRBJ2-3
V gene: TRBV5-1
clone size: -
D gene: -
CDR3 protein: CASSGGQSWADTQYF